What follows are 2 T cell receptor beta chains derived from one specimen sequenced in a study (dated by TCRdb to about 2015). Library prep was done by 5' RACE. Instrument on record: Illumina MiSeq. The public reads were quality trimmed at Q25 with fastp and then assembled into clones with MiXCR by TCRdb, keeping productive beta chains. CDR3 protein duplicates are merged, each entry listing the most common genes and DNA. The sample table contains about 42,000 distinct CDR3 sequences; only one count was recorded for around 30% of them. The ten largest make up 4% to 4.5% of the sample. The sequenced sample was tumor-infiltrating memory CD4+ T cells sorted from the breast tumor. The label giving this sample's cell subset or site can be read as: memory CD4+ T cells, CD4+CD45RO+CD25-. The source is a female donor with breast cancer.

The table lists this clonotype with many counts. The CDR3 is CASSLVQGAGSGELFF. The CDR3 DNA sequence: TGCGCCAGCAGCTTGGTTCAGGGGGCGGGATCCGGGGAGCTGTTTTTT. This chain joins TRBV5-1 and TRBJ2-2, with TRBD1 identical over 8 bases. V lost 0 bases, J lost 6 bases, and 7 bases stayed unmatched. The CDR3 totals 16 residues. Per the germline V gene, CDR1 is SGHRS and CDR2 is YFSETQ. The full variable domain, completed using reference TRBV5-1 and TRBJ2-2, is KAGVTQTPRYLIKTRGQQVTLSCSPISGHRSVSWYQQTPGQGLQFLFEYFSETQRNKGNFPGRFSGRQFSNSRSEMNVSTLELGDSALYLCASSLVQGAGSGELFFGEGSRLTVL.

The rearrangement uses TRBV7-2 and TRBJ2-2; possible D gene TRBD1, 5 bases. V was clipped by 3 bases and J by 4 bases, with 9 bases between them. Germline CDR1 and CDR2: SGHTA and FQGNSA. This CDR3 region has 14 residues. The CDR3 spells CASSLAGFTGELFF. CDR3 in DNA: TGTGCCAGCAGCTTGGCAGGGTTCACCGGGGAGCTGTTTTTT.